One sample yielded the 2 T cell receptor beta chains listed below, sequenced in a study of T-cell memory formation after mild COVID-19. TCRdb recomputed calls from the 5' RACE reads with MiXCR, one row per CDR3 protein. This sample has roughly 580,000 distinct CDR3 sequences; roughly 18% occur once, and the top ten carry 12%. Sequencing was carried out using PBMCs or a T cell subset sorted from them (not recorded which). These receptors came from an adult woman who had mild COVID-19 (a few samples of this study predate the infection). Cell type and time point are not known.

The chain uses TRBV29-1 and TRBJ1-1, with 7 bases aligning to TRBD1. The CDR3 covers 13 residues. Per germline, CDR1 SQVTM and CDR2 ANQGSEA. V lost 6 bases to trimming and J lost 1 base; unmatched junction nucleotides: 5. CDR3: CSVTGFGNTEAFF. The CDR3 DNA sequence: TGCAGCGTGACAGGGTTTGGGAACACTGAAGCTTTCTTT.

The CDR3 region is CASSVAWDRADEQFF. The CDR3 DNA reads TGTGCCAGCAGCGTAGCCTGGGACAGGGCCGATGAGCAGTTCTTC. The chain joins TRBV9 to TRBJ2-1; 9 bases are a match to TRBD1. The V gene end was trimmed by 0 bases and the J gene end by 8 bases; junction bases not matched to a gene: 6. The CDR3 extends over 15 amino acids. Germline V gene data show CDR1 as SGDLS and CDR2 as YYNGEE.